A single sample is the source of the 27 T cell receptor beta chains below, sequenced in a study. In TCRdb, the RT-PCR reads were re-called with MiXCR into one record per CDR3 protein. The repertoire consists of more than 600,000 distinct CDR3 sequences, with 14% occurring once and the leading ten covering about 3.9%. Sequenced: memory CD4+ T cells from blood. These receptors all stem from a female donor in good health, serving as a healthy control.

This clonotype was found many times. The rearrangement uses TRBV4-3 and TRBJ2-7, with 9 bases lining up with TRBD1. V lost 0 bases, J lost 5 bases, and 11 bases stayed unmatched. Germline lookup yields CDR1 LGHNA and CDR2 YSLEER. CDR3 size: 17 residues. DNA of the CDR3: TGCGCCAGCAGCCAAGAATGGGGTAGACAGGGGGGCCACGAGCAGTACTTC. The encoded protein is CASSQEWGRQGGHEQYF.

This clonotype came up a few times. The V gene is TRBV5-1, the J gene TRBJ2-2; no firm D call. This CDR3 has 14 residues. The germline CDR1 and CDR2 sequences are SGHRS and YFSETQ. V lost 3 bases, J lost 5 bases, and 11 bases lay in between. For the CDR3, the DNA is TGCGCCAGCAGCTCACCGGCTGGGACCGGGGAGCTGTTTTTT. It encodes CASSSPAGTGELFF.

CDR3 coding DNA: TGTGCCAGCAGCTCAGGACAGGGAAGGAGAGCTTTCTTT. This sequence encodes CASSSGQGRRAFF. The rearrangement links TRBV12-3 or TRBV12-4 to TRBJ1-1, with TRBD1 identical over 8 bases. The CDR3 sequence is 13 residues long. V lost 6 bases to trimming and J lost 10 bases; unmatched junction nucleotides: 10.

Only a few counts were recorded for this clonotype. V usage is TRBV30 and J usage is TRBJ1-1, with D possibly matching TRBD1 (5 bases). The CDR3 has 11 amino acids. V gave up 5 bases and J gave up 1 base, with 5 bases separating them. CDR1 is GTSNPN and CDR2 is SVGIG in the germline V gene (reference sequence). In DNA, the CDR3 is TGTGCCTGGGACAGGAACACTGAAGCTTTCTTT. This gives the protein CAWDRNTEAFF.

The sample holds many counts of this clonotype. The chain carries TRBV12-3 or TRBV12-4 and TRBJ1-1; weak D call: TRBD1 (6 bases). This CDR3 spans 13 amino acids. V was cut by 7 bases and J by 0 bases, with 9 bases left in between. As DNA, the CDR3 is TGTGCCAGCATTGGACAGTTGAACACTGAAGCTTTCTTT. It yields the protein CASIGQLNTEAFF.

This clonotype was detected many times. The J gene is TRBJ2-7, the V gene TRBV4-2, with D perhaps matching TRBD1 (6 bases). The CDR3 length is 16 residues. CDR1 is LGHNA, CDR2 YNFKEQ, per germline. V lost 0 bases and J lost 1, with 13 bases in between. The CDR3 loop reads CASSQDVGQGSYEQYF. CDR3 nucleotide sequence: TGTGCCAGCAGCCAAGATGTAGGGCAGGGGTCCTACGAGCAGTACTTC.

The chain carries TRBV6-6 and TRBJ1-3; D call uncertain. This CDR3 has 17 amino acids. Trimming left V 4 bases short and J 4 bases short, with 20 bases between. Germline values: CDR1 MNHNY, CDR2 SVGAGI (reference sequence). The CDR3 sequence: CASSSWTVIRTGNTIYF. CDR3 DNA sequence: TGTGCCAGCAGTTCCTGGACCGTTATTAGGACGGGAAACACCATATATTTT.

This clonotype was picked up a small number of times. V gene TRBV25-1 combines with J gene TRBJ1-2; a possible D gene is TRBD1 (5 bases). CDR1 is MGHDK, CDR2 SYGVNS, per germline. Between the trimmed V and J ends, which lost 3 bases and 5 bases, there was a span of 16 bases. The CDR3 has 15 residues. The CDR3 is CASSEGDGDIYGYTF. The DNA for the CDR3 is TGTGCCAGCAGTGAGGGGGATGGAGACATATATGGCTACACCTTC.

This clonotype was counted many times. The rearrangement joins TRBV5-1 to TRBJ2-7; D may be TRBD1 (6 bases). The germline V gene encodes CDR1 SGHRS and CDR2 YFSETQ. The CDR3 totals 14 residues. Trimming removed 4 bases at V and 2 bases at J, with 13 bases between. For the CDR3, the DNA is TGCGCCAGCAGCCCCCGGACAGACACCTACGAGCAGTACTTC. Translating it yields CASSPRTDTYEQYF.

In its sample, this clonotype was seen a few times. The chain links TRBV20-1 to TRBJ2-4, with 10 bases that match TRBD2. The CDR3 spans 15 residues. The V segment lost 2 bases and the J segment 6 bases; nucleotides outside the gene matches: 7. Per the germline V gene, CDR1 is DFQATT and CDR2 is SNEGSKA (reference sequence). The CDR3 DNA sequence: TGCAGTGCTAGACTGGAGCGGGGGGGGGGAAACATTCAGTACTTC. Its translation: CSARLERGGGNIQYF.

The table lists this clonotype with a few counts. The chain carries TRBV5-1 and TRBJ2-3; TRBD2 is a possible D gene (5 bases). Germline CDR1 SGHRS, CDR2 YFSETQ. The CDR3 consists of 16 residues. The ends were cut back, 4 bases at V and 1 base at J, with 16 bases in the middle. CDR3 region: CASSRRAAVGTDTQYF. As DNA, the CDR3 is TGCGCCAGCAGCCGGAGAGCGGCGGTGGGCACAGATACGCAGTATTTT.

This clonotype has a count of ten or more. The chain carries TRBV5-1 and TRBJ2-3, with 7 bases lining up with TRBD2. After removal of 3 bases from V and 5 bases from J, the junction contained 3 bases not matched to a gene. The germline CDR1 and CDR2 sequences are SGHRS and YFSETQ. The CDR3 length is 13 residues. CDR3 sequence reads: CASSSAGEDTQYF. The CDR3 coding sequence is TGCGCCAGCAGCTCCGCGGGAGAAGATACGCAGTATTTT.

This clonotype occurred a few times. The chain is built from TRBV12-3 or TRBV12-4 and TRBJ1-4; D may be TRBD1 (5 bases). This CDR3 spans 13 amino acids. V gave up 6 bases and J gave up 2 bases, with 7 bases separating them. The CDR3 DNA is TGTGCCAGCAGCAGGGACACTAATGAAAAACTGTTTTTT. Protein sequence: CASSRDTNEKLFF.

The chain couples TRBV4-1 to TRBJ1-5; TRBD1 might be the D (5 bases). Germline CDR1 and CDR2: MGHRA and YSYEKL. Trimming pared 4 bases from V and 5 bases from J, leaving 15 bases between. This CDR3 comprises 15 residues. CDR3 in amino acids: CASSLFGGEDQPQHF. In DNA, the CDR3 is TGCGCCAGCAGCCTATTTGGGGGGGAGGATCAGCCCCAGCATTTT.

This clonotype was observed a handful of times. This chain uses TRBV20-1 with TRBJ1-1, with D perhaps TRBD1 (5 bases). The CDR3 sequence is 12 residues long. In germline, CDR1 is DFQATT, CDR2 SNEGSKA (reference sequence). The V end lost 6 bases, the J end lost 8 bases, and 16 bases lay between the germline ends. The CDR3 spells CSAWRGAEEAFF. Written as DNA, the CDR3 is TGCAGTGCCTGGCGAGGGGCCGAAGAAGCTTTCTTT.

The chain is built from TRBV24-1 and TRBJ2-2; 8 nucleotides align to TRBD2. V dropped 9 bases and J dropped 8; count of bases not matched to a gene: 10. The CDR3 contains 14 residues. Germline lookup yields CDR1 KGHDR and CDR2 SFDVKD. The CDR3 region has the DNA TGTGCCACCCGGCCGGGGGGGGCGGATGGGGAGCTGTTTTTT. It specifies CATRPGGADGELFF.

The V gene is TRBV24-1, the J gene TRBJ2-5; D uncertain. The germline CDR1 and CDR2 sequences are KGHDR and SFDVKD. The CDR3 covers 15 residues. V lost 5 bases, J lost 2 bases, and 14 bases lay in between. Written as DNA, the CDR3 is TGTGCCACCAGTGGTTCTCCCGCTACTCAAGAGACCCAGTACTTC. Translating gives CATSGSPATQETQYF.

The rearrangement links TRBV19 to TRBJ2-1; 9 nucleotides line up with TRBD1. The J segment lost 8 bases and the V segment lost 6 bases, leaving 8 bases of the junction unmatched. The CDR3 has 14 residues. Germline V gene sequence: CDR1 LNHDA, CDR2 SQIVND (reference sequence). The CDR3 coding sequence is TGTGCCAGTAGGCGCCGGGACAGGGAGGATGAGCAGTTCTTC. Its protein is CASRRRDREDEQFF. Using reference TRBV19 and TRBJ2-1 for the parts outside the CDR3, the full variable domain is DGGITQSPKYLFRKEGQNVTLSCEQNLNHDAMYWYRQDPGQGLRLIYYSQIVNDFQKGDIAEGYSVSREKKESFPLTVTSAQKNPTAFYLCASRRRDREDEQFFGPGTRLTVL.

This clonotype occurred many times. The J gene is TRBJ2-7, the V gene TRBV28, with D possibly matching TRBD1 (6 bases). Germline V gene lookup returns CDR1 MDHEN and CDR2 SYDVKM. V was shortened by 8 bases and J by 2 bases, with 19 bases between the two germline ends. The CDR3 runs to 15 residues. CDR3 in DNA: TGTGCCAGCGCGACTACGGACAGATCCCCCTACGAGCAGTACTTC. Amino acid sequence: CASATTDRSPYEQYF.

The genes are TRBV11-2 and TRBJ2-4, with 10 bases fitting TRBD1. The CDR3 has 16 amino acids. J was trimmed by 7 bases and V by 0 bases; bases with no gene match: 6. Germline CDR1 SGHAT, CDR2 FQNNGV. DNA for the CDR3: TGTGCCAGCAGCTTAGAGGGGGGGACAGGGGCGAACATTCAGTACTTC. Translation gives CASSLEGGTGANIQYF.

This chain links TRBV20-1 with TRBJ1-1; D is uncertain. Trimming removed 3 bases from V and 3 bases from J, with 8 bases in between. The CDR3 has 12 residues. CDR1 and CDR2 (germline): DFQATT, SNEGSKA (reference sequence). The CDR3, as DNA: TGCAGTGCTAGTCCCCGGGACACTGAAGCTTTCTTT. It translates to CSASPRDTEAFF.

This chain links TRBV20-1 with TRBJ1-5, with D perhaps TRBD1 (5 bases). This CDR3 comprises 15 residues. Germline CDR1 reads DFQATT; CDR2 reads SNEGSKA (reference sequence). The V and J ends lost 1 base and 4 bases respectively, with 14 bases between them. The CDR3 spells CSARGRGTINQPQHF. CDR3 coding DNA: TGCAGTGCTAGAGGTCGAGGGACGATAAATCAGCCCCAGCATTTT.

This clonotype occurred a few times. The chain carries TRBV5-1 and TRBJ2-7; D remains unclear. The V gene's germline CDR1 is SGHRS and CDR2 YFSETQ. The length of the CDR3 is 14 residues. The germline V and J ends were trimmed by 1 base and 5 bases, with 13 bases remaining between them. The CDR3 spells CASSLFSLSDEQYF. The CDR3 nucleotides are TGCGCCAGCAGCTTGTTCAGTCTATCGGACGAGCAGTACTTC.

This clonotype was picked up a small number of times. The V and J genes are TRBV25-1 and TRBJ1-1; unclear D gene. This CDR3 region has 14 residues. V was pared by 1 base and J by 1 base, with 7 bases between. The germline gives CDR1 MGHDK, CDR2 SYGVNS. CDR3 coding DNA: TGTGCCAGCAGTGAATCCGGAGAGAACACTGAAGCTTTCTTT. Encoded protein: CASSESGENTEAFF.

This chain links TRBV21-1 with TRBJ2-7; no check of the table's D call, TRBD1, against the DNA was made. TRBV21-1 is tagged as a pseudogene. The CDR3 has 14 amino acids. The CDR3 nucleotides read TGTGCCAGCAGCACCCACCGGGGGAACTACGAGCAGTACTTC. It translates to CASSTHRGNYEQYF.

The chain couples TRBV19 to TRBJ1-1, with unresolved D. Trimming removed 8 bases at V and 8 bases at J, with 12 bases between. Germline CDR1 is LNHDA and CDR2 is SQIVND (reference sequence). This CDR3 comprises 11 residues. The CDR3 protein is CASGGRGEAFF. The CDR3 DNA reads as TGTGCCAGTGGAGGGCGAGGGGAAGCTTTCTTT.

Ten or more counts support this clonotype. The J gene is TRBJ2-3, the V gene TRBV4-3; 7 nucleotides agree with TRBD2. There are 15 residues in the CDR3. Germline V gene lookup returns CDR1 LGHNA and CDR2 YSLEER. V lost 1 base and J lost 4; bases outside the gene matches: 5. The DNA of the CDR3 is TGCGCCAGCAGCCAAGGACGGGACTACGCAGATACGCAGTATTTT. Translated: CASSQGRDYADTQYF.